The 13 T cell receptor beta chains below come from one sample, sequenced in a study of blood T cell repertoires in COVID-19. Measured with immunoSEQ multiplex PCR; TCRdb has only the in-frame clones, and not every one. The table has 200,000 to 250,000 clones, about 90% seen once. Source material: PBMCs or T cells enriched from blood (not recorded which). The origin of the receptors is a man under 40 who had recovered from COVID-19.

The chain has TRBV23-1 and TRBJ2-1; 9 positions agree with TRBD1. TRBV23-1 is noted as an ORF with a role that remains uncertain. The CDR3 is 16 residues long. V lost 3 bases and J lost 3; bases outside the gene matches: 6. The CDR3 reads CASSHSTGGIYNEQFF. CDR3 sequence (DNA): TGCGCCAGCAGTCACTCGACAGGGGGAATCTACAATGAGCAGTTCTTC.

The chain couples TRBV4-1 to TRBJ2-7, with 13 bases identical to TRBD2. V lost 6 bases and J lost 1; bases outside the gene matches: 3. This CDR3 has 15 residues. Germline V CDR1 and CDR2: MGHRA, YSYEKL. CDR3 coding DNA: TGCGCCAGCAGTTTGGGACTAGCGGGATCCTACGAGCAGTACTTC. This encodes CASSLGLAGSYEQYF.

The genes are TRBV10-3 and TRBJ1-4; tentative D call: TRBD1 (6 bases). CDR3 length: 15 amino acids. In germline, CDR1 is ENHRY, CDR2 SYGVKD. The germline V and J ends were trimmed by 6 bases and 7 bases, with 18 bases remaining between them. CDR3 amino acids: CAISPAGTSVEKLFF. CDR3 bases: TGTGCCATCAGCCCGGCCGGGACAAGCGTTGAAAAACTGTTTTTT.

The chain links TRBV6-5 to TRBJ2-7, with D possibly matching TRBD2 (6 bases). V gave up 10 bases and J gave up 0 bases, with 19 bases separating them. Germline V gene lookup returns CDR1 MNHEY and CDR2 SVGAGI. The CDR3 length is 15 residues. The CDR3 reads CATAMGGSSSYEQYF. The CDR3 region has the DNA TGTGCCACGGCAATGGGAGGTTCGAGCTCCTACGAGCAGTACTTC.

This sequence joins TRBV7-2 and TRBJ2-7; tentatively, D is TRBD2 (5 bases). With 6 bases removed from V and 3 bases from J, the gap between germline ends came to 12 bases. The CDR3 extends over 13 amino acids. Germline lookup yields CDR1 SGHTA and CDR2 FQGNSA. CDR3 coding DNA: TGTGCCAGCAGGATGGACGGGGACTACGAGCAGTACTTC. Its protein product is CASRMDGDYEQYF.

The genes are TRBV5-6 and TRBJ2-2; perhaps TRBD1 as D (6 bases). Trimming left V 5 bases short and J 0 bases short, with 11 bases between. Germline V gene sequence: CDR1 SGHDT, CDR2 YYEEEE. The CDR3 has 15 residues. CDR3 DNA sequence: TGTGCCAGCAGGGTGGACAGCGCGAACACCGGGGAGCTGTTTTTT. Amino acid sequence: CASRVDSANTGELFF.

The chain joins TRBV6-5 to TRBJ1-2; TRBD1 might be the D (6 bases). V lost 6 bases and J 4 bases, leaving 15 bases between the germline ends. Germline assignment: CDR1 MNHEY and CDR2 SVGAGI. There are 14 residues in the CDR3. CDR3 DNA: TGTGCCAGCAGGGGAGACAGGAAGATCTATGGCTACACCTTC. It is translated as CASRGDRKIYGYTF.

In its sample, this clone was seen once. The CDR3 bases are TGTGCCAGCAGTTTTCCAGGGGCGGCCTACGAGCAGTACTTC. Translating gives CASSFPGAAYEQYF. J is TRBJ2-7 and V is TRBV27, with D maybe TRBD1 (6 bases). Between the trimmed V and J ends, which lost 3 bases and 2 bases, there was a span of 11 bases. The CDR3 contains 14 residues. Germline V CDR1 and CDR2: MNHEY, SMNVEV (reference sequence).

CDR3 region: CASRGGTANYGYTF. The CDR3 DNA reads TGTGCCAGCAGGGGGGGTACAGCTAACTATGGCTACACCTTC. This sequence joins TRBV2 and TRBJ1-2; tentative D call: TRBD1 (5 bases). CDR1 SNHLY and CDR2 FYNNEI come from the germline V gene. This CDR3 has 14 residues. The V gene lost 6 bases and the J gene lost 0 bases, with 11 bases spanning the gap.

The chain joins TRBV19 to TRBJ1-3, with D unclear. Trimming took off 7 bases at V and 0 bases at J, with 16 bases between the two ends. Looked up from germline, CDR1 is LNHDA and CDR2 is SQIVND (reference sequence). This CDR3 is 16 amino acids long. The CDR3 DNA follows: TGTGCCAGTAAAGGAGGAGAGGCCAACTCTGGAAACACCATATATTTT. Its translation: CASKGGEANSGNTIYF.

This clone was recorded a few times. The rearrangement joins TRBV7-2 to TRBJ1-2; 9 bases map to TRBD1. In germline, CDR1 is SGHTA, CDR2 FQGNSA. With V trimmed by 1 base and J by 4 bases, 4 bases remained unmatched. The length of the CDR3 is 15 residues. The CDR3 coding sequence is TGTGCCAGCAGCTTAGTGACAGGGGGAGGCTATGGCTACACCTTC. This sequence encodes CASSLVTGGGYGYTF.

The gene calls are TRBV6-5 and TRBJ2-7; D is undetermined. The CDR3 runs to 14 residues. Trimming removed 4 bases at V and 0 bases at J, with 10 bases between. Germline loops: CDR1 MNHEY, CDR2 SVGAGI. CDR3: CASSSGGNSYEQYF. The CDR3 nucleotides read TGTGCCAGCAGTTCCGGTGGTAACTCCTACGAGCAGTACTTC.

This clone has more than one count but fewer than ten. The CDR3 DNA sequence: TGTGCCAGCAGCCTTGACACTTACGAAAAACTGTTTTTT. Its protein product is CASSLDTYEKLFF. The chain links TRBV2 to TRBJ1-4; D not resolved. With 6 bases removed from V and 8 bases from J, the gap between germline ends came to 13 bases. In germline, CDR1 is SNHLY, CDR2 FYNNEI. The CDR3 contains 13 residues.